This T cell receptor (beta chain) was recorded in a study of shared clonotypes between healthy human individuals. Data came from immunoSEQ multiplex PCR; TCRdb stores just in-frame clones and leaves some out. The data contain about 2.4 million clones, 90% to 95% of them singletons. The ends lost 5 bases at V and 7 bases at J; junction bases unmatched: 9. Germline V CDR1 and CDR2: MGHRA, YSYEKL. The CDR3 is 15 amino acids. Material: naive CD4+ T cells sorted from blood. The sample's subset: CD45RA+ positively selected. This receptor was obtained from a man aged 18 to 30 in good health. This sequence joins TRBV4-1 and TRBJ2-1; 9 bases are a match to TRBD2. The CDR3 is CASSSLAGMGNEQFF. The CDR3 DNA is TGCGCCAGCAGCTCTCTAGCGGGAATGGGGAATGAGCAGTTCTTC.